This TCR beta chain originates from a study of beta chain features in type 1 diabetes. General study points: Among all four CD4+ subsets, Type 1 diabetes patients had TCRB CDR3s that were moderately but significantly shorter. cDNA-based reads could over-represent cells with high TCR expression.

The authors reverse transcribed all of the isolated RNA, so sequencing captured expressed TCRB transcripts. The repertoire was sequenced with immunoSEQ multiplex PCR; TCRdb's copy has only in-frame clones and lacks some. The sample has just under 150,000 clones, 13% seen once. This CDR3 has 17 residues. Trimming took 1 base from V and 0 from J, leaving 13 bases between them. Germline assignment: CDR1 SEHNR and CDR2 FQNEAQ (reference sequence). To note about this clone: What it binds is not known.

The sample was central memory CD4+ T cells from blood. This clonotype originated in a man between 18 and 29 years old with type 1 diabetes. The chain employs TRBV7-9 and TRBJ1-5; tentative D call: TRBD1 (5 bases). In nucleotides, the CDR3 is TGTGCCAGCAGCTTAGTTATGACAGAGAATAGCAATCAGCCCCAGCATTTT. Protein sequence: CASSLVMTENSNQPQHF.